This T cell receptor (beta chain) came from a study of cytomegalovirus exposure and HLA in healthy donors. About the study: The Caucasian-associated ancestry cluster contained about four fifths of the approximately 390 genotyped donors. Study results and caveats: A later analysis associated 15,000 to 20,000 TCR beta sequences with HLA alleles at a 0.05 false discovery rate. Presence/absence comparisons presumed near-even sequencing depth among donors. TCR sequences were mostly rare, though some public TCRs occurred in many donors.

Germline CDR1 and CDR2: SQVTM and ANQGSEA. The CDR3 spans 13 residues. The V and J ends lost 6 bases and 4 bases, in that order; junction bases with no gene match: 8. Notes on this clone: Antigen unknown.

PCR involved 60 Vbeta and 13 Jbeta primers. TCRdb's copy holds only in-frame clones and misses some; the assay was immunoSEQ multiplex PCR. This repertoire includes 140,000 or so clones. The V call is TRBV29-1, the J call TRBJ1-2; TRBD1 matches at 7 bases. Sample: PBMCs. This TCR was recovered from a male donor in good health and CMV-seronegative. The CDR3 protein is CSVGTDDVYGYTF. The CDR3 coding sequence is TGCAGCGTGGGGACAGACGATGTCTATGGCTACACCTTC.